Sequencing of this T cell receptor (beta chain) was carried out in a study of Ad26.COV2.S vaccination and SARS-CoV-2 variants. The study, taken as a whole, reports: Researchers reported similar non-spike TCR breadth in vaccine and placebo recipients. The study found higher spike-specific TCR breadth in vaccine than placebo recipients.

Produced via immunoSEQ multiplex PCR; TCRdb's table is partial and in-frame only. Of hundreds of thousands of clones detected, about 91% appear once; the ten largest clones hold 3.9%. The CDR3 sequence is 14 residues long. Germline-derived CDR1 and CDR2 are SGHAT and FQNNGV. V lost 5 bases and J 2 bases, leaving 13 bases between the germline ends. This clone was found a few times. Its cognate antigen is unknown. Source: peripheral blood, taken after recovery from COVID-19. This TCR was sampled from a human donor who had recovered from COVID-19. The J gene is TRBJ2-7, the V gene TRBV11-2; tentative D call: TRBD1 (6 bases). The chain's CDR3 is CASSTQTGPYEQYF. DNA of the CDR3: TGTGCCAGCAGCACCCAGACAGGACCCTACGAGCAGTACTTC.